This passage covers 9 T cell receptor beta chains from one sample sequenced in a study of T cells in Graves' hyperthyroidism and ophthalmopathy. Amplified TCR beta CDR3 regions derived from RNA transcripts. During a first-round RT-PCR of the TCR CDR3, the HTBI primer set was used. Each CDR3 protein gets one entry after TCRdb re-called the multiplex PCR reads with MiXCR. In the table there are 500,000 to 650,000 distinct CDR3 sequences, 15% to 20% of which are singletons. The sequenced sample consisted of blood. These receptors were taken from a man aged 35-49 years with Graves' ophthalmopathy.

The V gene is TRBV7-2, the J gene TRBJ2-7, with D tentatively TRBD1 (7 bases). The CDR3 is made up of 17 amino acids. Germline V gene lookup returns CDR1 SGHTA and CDR2 FQGNSA. V shed 1 base and J shed 3 bases, with 19 bases lying between them. Here the CDR3 DNA reads TGTGCCAGCAGCTTAGGGGCGGGACAGTTAATGGGCTACGAGCAGTACTTC. This gives the protein CASSLGAGQLMGYEQYF.

The rearrangement uses TRBV4-1 and TRBJ2-5; tentatively, D is TRBD1 or TRBD2 (5 bases each). V lost 4 bases to trimming and J lost 0 bases, with 12 bases between them. CDR1 is MGHRA and CDR2 is YSYEKL in the germline V gene. CDR3 size: 15 residues. The CDR3 sequence: CASSPPGPYQETQYF. For the CDR3, the DNA is TGCGCCAGCAGCCCCCCGGGACCGTACCAAGAGACCCAGTACTTC.

The rearrangement uses TRBV6-5 and TRBJ2-7; 8 bases line up with TRBD2. The V segment lost 4 bases and the J segment 5 bases; nucleotides outside the gene matches: 16. The V gene's germline CDR1 is MNHEY and CDR2 SVGAGI. The CDR3 loop spans 17 amino acids. The CDR3, as DNA: TGTGCCAGCAGTTCCCTGGAGGGTAGCGGGGTTCGTAACGAGCAGTACTTC. Protein sequence: CASSSLEGSGVRNEQYF.

V usage is TRBV19 and J usage is TRBJ1-1; D remains unclear. Between the trimmed V and J ends, which lost 5 bases and 1 base, there was a span of 11 bases. CDR3 length: 14 amino acids. The V gene's germline CDR1 is LNHDA and CDR2 SQIVND (reference sequence). CDR3 nucleotide sequence: TGTGCCAGTAGTGGCCGGGGTTCGAACACTGAAGCTTTCTTT. Its translation: CASSGRGSNTEAFF.

This clonotype was observed a handful of times. This sequence joins TRBV12-3 or TRBV12-4 and TRBJ2-7; tentatively, D is TRBD2 (5 bases). V gave up 5 bases and J gave up 3 bases, with 20 bases separating them. This CDR3 spans 16 amino acids. In DNA form, the CDR3 reads TGTGCCAGCAGTAAGACCTCAGTTCCGGGATACTACGAGCAGTACTTC. Translated, it gives CASSKTSVPGYYEQYF.

This chain connects TRBV11-2 to TRBJ1-2, with 10 bases aligning to TRBD1. This CDR3 has 15 amino acids. J lost 3 bases, V lost 5 bases, and 6 bases had no gene match. Germline V gene sequence: CDR1 SGHAT, CDR2 FQNNGV. The CDR3 protein is CASSPDRGRYYGYTF. The CDR3 coding sequence is TGTGCCAGCAGCCCCGACAGGGGGCGATACTATGGCTACACCTTC.

At least ten counts were recorded for this clonotype. V and J are TRBV5-1 and TRBJ2-2, with 7 positions matching TRBD1. J lost 1 base, V lost 4 bases, and 1 base had no gene match. The CDR3 has 14 amino acids. From germline, CDR1 is SGHRS and CDR2 YFSETQ. CDR3 nucleotides: TGCGCCAGCAGCCGACAGGGGAACACCGGGGAGCTGTTTTTT. This codes for CASSRQGNTGELFF.

A few counts support this clonotype. The chain has TRBV18 and TRBJ1-2; 9 bases fit TRBD1. The CDR3 is made up of 15 amino acids. Germline CDR1 and CDR2: KGHSH and LQKENI. V lost 0 bases to trimming and J lost 7 bases; unmatched junction nucleotides: 6. CDR3: CASSPPGQGNGGYTF. The CDR3 region has the DNA TGTGCCAGCTCACCACCGGGACAGGGAAACGGTGGCTACACCTTC.

The rearrangement uses TRBV30 and TRBJ2-7, with D maybe TRBD1 (5 bases). From germline, CDR1 is GTSNPN and CDR2 SVGIG (reference sequence). V lost 5 bases and J 1 base, leaving 12 bases between the germline ends. This CDR3 spans 13 amino acids. CDR3 DNA: TGTGCCTGGGGTTGGGGCTATTCCTACGAGCAGTACTTC. The encoded protein is CAWGWGYSYEQYF.